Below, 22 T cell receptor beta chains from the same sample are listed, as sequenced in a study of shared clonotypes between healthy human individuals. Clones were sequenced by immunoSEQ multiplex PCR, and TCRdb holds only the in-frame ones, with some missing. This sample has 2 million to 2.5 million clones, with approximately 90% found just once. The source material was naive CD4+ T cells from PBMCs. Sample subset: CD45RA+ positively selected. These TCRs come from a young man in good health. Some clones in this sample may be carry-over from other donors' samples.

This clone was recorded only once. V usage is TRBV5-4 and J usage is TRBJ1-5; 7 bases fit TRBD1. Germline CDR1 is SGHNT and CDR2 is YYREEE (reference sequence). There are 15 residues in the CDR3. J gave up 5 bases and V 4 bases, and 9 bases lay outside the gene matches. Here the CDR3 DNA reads TGTGCCAGCAGCGAGGGGACAGCGGGCGATCAGCCCCAGCATTTT. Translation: CASSEGTAGDQPQHF.

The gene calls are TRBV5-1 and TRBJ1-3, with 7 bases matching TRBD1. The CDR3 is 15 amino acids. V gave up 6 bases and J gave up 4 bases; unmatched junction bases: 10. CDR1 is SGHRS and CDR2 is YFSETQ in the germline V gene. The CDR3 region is CASTRDRVAGNTIYF. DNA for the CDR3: TGCGCCAGCACAAGAGACAGGGTAGCAGGAAACACCATATATTTT.

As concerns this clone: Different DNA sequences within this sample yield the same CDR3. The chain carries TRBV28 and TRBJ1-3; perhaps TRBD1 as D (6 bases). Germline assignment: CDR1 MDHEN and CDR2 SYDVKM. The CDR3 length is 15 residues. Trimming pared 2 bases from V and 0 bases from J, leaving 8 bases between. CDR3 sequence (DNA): TGTGCCAGCAGTTTAGGGGGCAGCTCTGGAAACACCATATATTTT. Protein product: CASSLGGSSGNTIYF.

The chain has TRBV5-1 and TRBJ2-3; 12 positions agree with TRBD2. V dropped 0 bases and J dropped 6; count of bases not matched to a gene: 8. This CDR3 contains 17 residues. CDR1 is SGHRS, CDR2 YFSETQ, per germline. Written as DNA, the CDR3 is TGCGCCAGCAGCTTGGTAGCTAGCGGGAGGGCCGGGGATACGCAGTATTTT. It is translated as CASSLVASGRAGDTQYF.

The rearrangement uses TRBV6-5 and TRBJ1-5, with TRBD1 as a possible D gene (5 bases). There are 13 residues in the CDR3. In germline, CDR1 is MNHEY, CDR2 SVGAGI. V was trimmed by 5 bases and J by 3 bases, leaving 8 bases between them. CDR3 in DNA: TGTGCCAGCAGTCGACAGATCAATCAGCCCCAGCATTTT. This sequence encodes CASSRQINQPQHF.

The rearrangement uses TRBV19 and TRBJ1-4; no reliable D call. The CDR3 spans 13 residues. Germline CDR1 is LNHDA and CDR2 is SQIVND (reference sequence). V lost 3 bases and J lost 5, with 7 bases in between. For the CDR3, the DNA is TGTGCCAGTAGTATGAGAGGAAATGAAAAACTGTTTTTT. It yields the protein CASSMRGNEKLFF.

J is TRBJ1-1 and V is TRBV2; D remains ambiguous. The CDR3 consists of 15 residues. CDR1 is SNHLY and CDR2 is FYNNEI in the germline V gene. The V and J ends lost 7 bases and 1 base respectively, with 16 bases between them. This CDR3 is CASNPGRTENTEAFF. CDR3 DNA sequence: TGTGCCAGCAACCCTGGGCGCACAGAGAACACTGAAGCTTTCTTT.

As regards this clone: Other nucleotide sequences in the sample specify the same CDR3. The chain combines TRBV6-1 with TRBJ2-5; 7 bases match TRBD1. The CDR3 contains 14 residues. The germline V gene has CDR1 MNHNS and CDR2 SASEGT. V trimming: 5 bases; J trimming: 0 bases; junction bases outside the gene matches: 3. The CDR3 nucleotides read TGTGCCAGCAGTCGCAGGGGGAACCAAGAGACCCAGTACTTC. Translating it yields CASSRRGNQETQYF.

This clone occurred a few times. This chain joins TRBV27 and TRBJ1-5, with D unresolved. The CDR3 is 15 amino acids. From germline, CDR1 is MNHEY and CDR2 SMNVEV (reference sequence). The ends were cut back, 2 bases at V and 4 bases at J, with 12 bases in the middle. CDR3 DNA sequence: TGTGCCAGCAGTTTACTGGACGGTGGGAATCAGCCCCAGCATTTT. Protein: CASSLLDGGNQPQHF.

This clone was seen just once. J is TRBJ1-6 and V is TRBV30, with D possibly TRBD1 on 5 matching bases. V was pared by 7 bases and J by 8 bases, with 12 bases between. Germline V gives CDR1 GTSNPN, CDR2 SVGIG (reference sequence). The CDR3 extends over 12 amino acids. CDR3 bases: TGTGCCTCACATGACAGTCATTCACCCCTCCACTTT. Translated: CASHDSHSPLHF.

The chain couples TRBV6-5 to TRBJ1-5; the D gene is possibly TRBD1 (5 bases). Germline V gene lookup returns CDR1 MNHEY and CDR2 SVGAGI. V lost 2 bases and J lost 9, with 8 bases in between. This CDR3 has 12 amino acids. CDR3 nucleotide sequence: TGTGCCAGCAGTTACGTGGGGGGGCCCCAGCATTTT. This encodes CASSYVGGPQHF.

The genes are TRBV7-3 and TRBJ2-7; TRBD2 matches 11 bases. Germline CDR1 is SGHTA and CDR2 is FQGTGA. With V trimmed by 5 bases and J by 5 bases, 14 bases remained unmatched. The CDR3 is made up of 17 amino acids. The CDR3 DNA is TGTGCCAGCAGCCCGCGTGGGGCTAGCGGGAGGCTCAACGAGCAGTACTTC. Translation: CASSPRGASGRLNEQYF.

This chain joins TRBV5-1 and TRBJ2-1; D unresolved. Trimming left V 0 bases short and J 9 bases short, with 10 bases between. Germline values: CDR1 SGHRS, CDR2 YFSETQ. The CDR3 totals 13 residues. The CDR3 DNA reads TGCGCCAGCAGCTTGGAACCCAGAGGTGAGCAGTTCTTC. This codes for CASSLEPRGEQFF.

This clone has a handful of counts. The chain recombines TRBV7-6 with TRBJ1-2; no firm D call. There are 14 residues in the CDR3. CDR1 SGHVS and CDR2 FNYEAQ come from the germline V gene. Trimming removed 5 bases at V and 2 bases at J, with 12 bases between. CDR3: CASSPTALNYGYTF. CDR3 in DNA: TGTGCCAGCAGCCCGACTGCCCTGAACTATGGCTACACCTTC.

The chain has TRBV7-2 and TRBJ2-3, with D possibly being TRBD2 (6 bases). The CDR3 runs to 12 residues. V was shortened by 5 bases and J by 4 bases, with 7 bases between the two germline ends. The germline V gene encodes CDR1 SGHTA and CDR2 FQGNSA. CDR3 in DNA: TGTGCCAGCAGCGGGGAGGCAGATACGCAGTATTTT. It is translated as CASSGEADTQYF.

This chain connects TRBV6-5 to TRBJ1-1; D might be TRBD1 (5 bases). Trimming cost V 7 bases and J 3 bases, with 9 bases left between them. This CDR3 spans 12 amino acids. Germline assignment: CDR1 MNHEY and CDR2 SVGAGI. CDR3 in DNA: TGTGCCAGCAAGTCAGGGTACACTGAAGCTTTCTTT. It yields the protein CASKSGYTEAFF.

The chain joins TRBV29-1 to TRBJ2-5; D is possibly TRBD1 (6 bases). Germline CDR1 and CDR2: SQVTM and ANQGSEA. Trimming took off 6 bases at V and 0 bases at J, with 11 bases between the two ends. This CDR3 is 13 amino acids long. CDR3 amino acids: CSVVRDNQETQYF. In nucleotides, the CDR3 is TGCAGCGTAGTCCGGGACAACCAAGAGACCCAGTACTTC.

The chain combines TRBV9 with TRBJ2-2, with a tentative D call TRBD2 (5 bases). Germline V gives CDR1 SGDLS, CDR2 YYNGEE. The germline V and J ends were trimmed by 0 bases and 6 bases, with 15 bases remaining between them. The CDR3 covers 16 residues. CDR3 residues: CASSVDMGERAGELFF. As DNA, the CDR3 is TGTGCCAGCAGCGTAGATATGGGAGAACGGGCCGGGGAGCTGTTTTTT.

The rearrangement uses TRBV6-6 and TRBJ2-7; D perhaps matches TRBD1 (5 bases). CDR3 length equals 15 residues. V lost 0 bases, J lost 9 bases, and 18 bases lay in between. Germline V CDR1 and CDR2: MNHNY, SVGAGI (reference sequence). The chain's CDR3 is CASSYSFGAGIWQYF. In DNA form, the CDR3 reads TGTGCCAGCAGTTACTCGTTTGGCGCAGGGATTTGGCAGTACTTC.

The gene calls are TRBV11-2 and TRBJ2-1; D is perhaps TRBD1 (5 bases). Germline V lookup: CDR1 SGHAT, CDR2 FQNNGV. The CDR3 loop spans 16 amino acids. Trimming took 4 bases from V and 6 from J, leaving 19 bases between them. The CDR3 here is CASSSTDIRGINEQFF. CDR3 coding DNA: TGTGCCAGCAGCTCAACGGACATCCGAGGAATCAATGAGCAGTTCTTC.

The CDR3: CASSEYRQGKIGNEQFF. Here the CDR3 DNA reads TGTGCCAGCTCTGAATATCGACAGGGGAAAATCGGGAATGAGCAGTTCTTC. The V gene is TRBV18, the J gene TRBJ2-1; 8 bases map to TRBD1. The junction had 17 bases not matched to a gene; V was cut back by 6 bases and J by 7 bases. Germline V gene data show CDR1 as KGHSH and CDR2 as LQKENI. The CDR3 extends over 17 amino acids.

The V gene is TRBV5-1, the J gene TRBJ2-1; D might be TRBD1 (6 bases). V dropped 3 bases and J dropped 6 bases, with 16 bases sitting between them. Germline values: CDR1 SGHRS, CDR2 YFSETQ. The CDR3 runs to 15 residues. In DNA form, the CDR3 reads TGCGCCAGCAGCTCACAGGGACCCCCTGGCAATGAGCAGTTCTTC. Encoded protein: CASSSQGPPGNEQFF. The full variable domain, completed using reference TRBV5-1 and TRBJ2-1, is KAGVTQTPRYLIKTRGQQVTLSCSPISGHRSVSWYQQTPGQGLQFLFEYFSETQRNKGNFPGRFSGRQFSNSRSEMNVSTLELGDSALYLCASSSQGPPGNEQFFGPGTRLTVL.